The entry below describes one TCR delta chain. Its target is not known. This sample was taken from a study of Vδ1+ human thymocytes. RNA was extracted from the cells and then reverse transcribed. Pooled V-gene forward primers with one constant-region reverse primer generated the CDR3 amplicons by multiplex PCR. TCRdb ran CATT on the multiplex PCR reads. The sample contains about 53,000 delta-chain clones, more than 13% of which appear only once. The CDR3 has 20 amino acids. The germline gives CDR1 TSWWSYY, CDR2 QGS. The V gene lost 0 bases and the J gene lost 0 bases, with 23 bases spanning the gap. Study-level points and caveats: In the thymus, TRG and TRD repertoires looked highly polyclonal with Gaussian CDR3 lengths.

The specimen was Vdelta1+ gamma-delta thymocytes from the thymus. Stated subset: FACS-sorted CD3+ TCRalphabeta- TCRVdelta1+ TCRVdelta2- thymocytes. This TCR was sampled from a girl under three years old who had congenital heart surgery. The chain links TRDV1 to TRDJ1; a possible D gene is TRDD3 (5 bases). CDR3 residues: CALGELNPTGESGDTDKLIF. CDR3 bases: TGTGCTCTTGGGGAACTAAACCCCACCGGGGAGTCGGGGGACACCGATAAACTCATCTTT.